Sequencing of this TCR beta chain was carried out in a study of shared clonotypes between healthy human individuals. Worth noting for this clone: Antigen: not known.

Naive CD8 cells, CD45RO-negative and positively selected for CCR7, excluded terminally differentiated effector memory CD45RA+ cells. Nashville, Tennessee was home to all donors, each a Caucasian adult. Data came from immunoSEQ multiplex PCR; TCRdb stores just in-frame clones and leaves some out. The data show hundreds of thousands of clones, 98% seen once. The study, taken as a whole, reports: Some naive CD4 clonotypes, 4% to 6%, turned up in common across a few donors.

The receptor was isolated from a man aged 25-45 years in good health. Sequenced: naive CD8+ T cells sorted from blood.

The CDR3 DNA reads TGTGCCAGCAGCCCAAAAAACAGGGGAGAGGATGAGCAGTTCTTC. This sequence encodes CASSPKNRGEDEQFF. The chain has TRBV13 and TRBJ2-1; 7 bases map to TRBD1. V lost 5 bases, J lost 8 bases, and 12 bases stayed unmatched. The CDR3 runs to 15 residues. From germline, CDR1 is PRHDT and CDR2 FYEKMQ (reference sequence).